A single T cell receptor beta chain is shown here with its context. Its antigen is unidentified. Here immunoSEQ multiplex PCR was the method, and the copy in TCRdb shows in-frame clones only, minus some. The sample has 150,000 to 200,000 clones; approximately 92% are singletons. V lost 0 bases to trimming and J lost 3 bases, with 11 bases between them. There are 16 residues in the CDR3. Looked up from germline, CDR1 is MNHNY and CDR2 is SVGAGI (reference sequence). The data were taken from a study of T cell responses to AZD1222 COVID-19 vaccine. Study findings and constraints: There were vaccine-associated CD4 TCRs across spike, dominant at 160-218 and 743-854. Spike-specific TCR breadth and depth were elevated following two AZD1222 doses.

The origin of this receptor is an adult in good health. The genes are TRBV6-6 and TRBJ2-2, with D unclear. Material: peripheral blood, obtained on day 0 of AZD1222 vaccination. The CDR3 here is CASSYSSIIYTGELFF. The CDR3 DNA reads as TGTGCCAGCAGTTACTCGAGTATCATCTACACCGGGGAGCTGTTTTTT.